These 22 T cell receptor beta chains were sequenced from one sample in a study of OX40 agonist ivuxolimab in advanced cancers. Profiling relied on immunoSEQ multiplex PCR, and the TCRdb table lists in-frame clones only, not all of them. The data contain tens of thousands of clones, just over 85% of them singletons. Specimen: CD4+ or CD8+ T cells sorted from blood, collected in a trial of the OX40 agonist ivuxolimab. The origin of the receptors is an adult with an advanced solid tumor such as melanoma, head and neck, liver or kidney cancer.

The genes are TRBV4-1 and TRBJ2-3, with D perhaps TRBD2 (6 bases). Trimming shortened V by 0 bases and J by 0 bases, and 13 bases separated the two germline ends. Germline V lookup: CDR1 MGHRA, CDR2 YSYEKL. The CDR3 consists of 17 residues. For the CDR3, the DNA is TGCGCCAGCAGCCAAGAGGGGACTCGCCCTAGCACAGATACGCAGTATTTT. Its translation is CASSQEGTRPSTDTQYF.

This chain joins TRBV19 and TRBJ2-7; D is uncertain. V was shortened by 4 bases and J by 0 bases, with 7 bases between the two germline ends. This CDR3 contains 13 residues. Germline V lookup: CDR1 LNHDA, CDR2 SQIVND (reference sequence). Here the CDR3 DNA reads TGTGCCAGTAGTAGGGCGAGCTCCTACGAGCAGTACTTC. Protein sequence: CASSRASSYEQYF.

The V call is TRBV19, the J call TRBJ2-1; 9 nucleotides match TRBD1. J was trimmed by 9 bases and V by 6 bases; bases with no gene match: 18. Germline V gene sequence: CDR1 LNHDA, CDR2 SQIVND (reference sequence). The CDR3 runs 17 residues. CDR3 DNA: TGTGCCAGTAGCCTGCCCGCCGGGACAGGGAGAAGGGGTGAGCAGTTCTTC. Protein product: CASSLPAGTGRRGEQFF. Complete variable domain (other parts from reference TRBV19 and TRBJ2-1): DGGITQSPKYLFRKEGQNVTLSCEQNLNHDAMYWYRQDPGQGLRLIYYSQIVNDFQKGDIAEGYSVSREKKESFPLTVTSAQKNPTAFYLCASSLPAGTGRRGEQFFGPGTRLTVL.

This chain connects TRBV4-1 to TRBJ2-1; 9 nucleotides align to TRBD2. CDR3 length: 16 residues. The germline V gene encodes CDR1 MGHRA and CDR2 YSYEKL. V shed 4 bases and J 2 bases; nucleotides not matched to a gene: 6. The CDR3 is CASSLYSGSPYNEQFF. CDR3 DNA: TGCGCCAGCAGCCTATATAGCGGGAGTCCCTACAATGAGCAGTTCTTC.

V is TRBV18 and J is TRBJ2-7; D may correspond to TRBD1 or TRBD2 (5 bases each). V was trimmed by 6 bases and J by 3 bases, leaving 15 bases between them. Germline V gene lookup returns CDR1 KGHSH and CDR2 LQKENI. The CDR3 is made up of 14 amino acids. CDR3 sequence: CASSPGTAYYEQYF. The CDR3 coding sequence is TGTGCCAGCTCGCCGGGGACGGCCTACTACGAGCAGTACTTC.

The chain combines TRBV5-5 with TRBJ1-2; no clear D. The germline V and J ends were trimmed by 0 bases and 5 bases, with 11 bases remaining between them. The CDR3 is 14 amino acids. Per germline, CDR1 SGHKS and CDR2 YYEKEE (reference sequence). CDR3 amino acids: CASSLEGLDYGYTF. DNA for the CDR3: TGTGCCAGCAGCTTGGAAGGTTTGGATTATGGCTACACCTTC.

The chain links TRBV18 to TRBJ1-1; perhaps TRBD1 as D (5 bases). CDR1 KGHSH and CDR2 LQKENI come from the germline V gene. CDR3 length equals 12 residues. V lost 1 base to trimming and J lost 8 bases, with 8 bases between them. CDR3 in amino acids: CASSPQDIEAFF. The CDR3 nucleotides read TGTGCCAGCTCACCACAGGACATAGAAGCTTTCTTT.

As DNA, the CDR3 is TGCGCCAGCAGCCAAGTCGGGGGAACTTCTAGCACAGATACGCAGTATTTT. This translates into CASSQVGGTSSTDTQYF. The chain is built from TRBV4-1 and TRBJ2-3, with D maybe TRBD2 (6 bases). The germline V gene has CDR1 MGHRA and CDR2 YSYEKL. The CDR3 runs to 17 residues. V was trimmed by 1 base and J by 0 bases, leaving 14 bases between them.

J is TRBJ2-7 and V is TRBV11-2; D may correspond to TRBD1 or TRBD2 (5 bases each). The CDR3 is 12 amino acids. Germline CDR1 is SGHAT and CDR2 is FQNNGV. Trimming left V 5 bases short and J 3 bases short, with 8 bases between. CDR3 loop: CASSRDLYEQYF. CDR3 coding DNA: TGTGCCAGCAGCCGGGACCTCTACGAGCAGTACTTC.

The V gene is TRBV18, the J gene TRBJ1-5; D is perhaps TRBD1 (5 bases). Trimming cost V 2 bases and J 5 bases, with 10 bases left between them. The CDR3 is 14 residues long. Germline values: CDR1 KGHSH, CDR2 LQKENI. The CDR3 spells CASSPVQADQPQHF. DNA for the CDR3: TGTGCCAGCTCACCAGTACAGGCCGATCAGCCCCAGCATTTT. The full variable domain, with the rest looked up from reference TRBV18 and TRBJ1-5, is NAGVMQNPRHLVRRRGQEARLRCSPMKGHSHVYWYRQLPEEGLKFMVYLQKENIIDESGMPKERFSAEFPKEGPSILRIQQVVRGDSAAYFCASSPVQADQPQHFGDGTRLSIL.

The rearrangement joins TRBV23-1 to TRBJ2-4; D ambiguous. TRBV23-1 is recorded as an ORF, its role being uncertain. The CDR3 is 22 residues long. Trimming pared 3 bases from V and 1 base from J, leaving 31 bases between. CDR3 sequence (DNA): TGCGCCAGCAGTCACCCGCTCAAAAAATCCAATCCTCTTGTGTGGGCCAAAAACATTCAGTACTTC. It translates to CASSHPLKKSNPLVWAKNIQYF.

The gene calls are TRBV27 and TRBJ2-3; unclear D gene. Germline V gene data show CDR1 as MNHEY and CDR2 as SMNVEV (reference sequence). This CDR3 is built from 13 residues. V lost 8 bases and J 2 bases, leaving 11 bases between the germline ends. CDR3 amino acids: CASGRWSTDTQYF. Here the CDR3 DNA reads TGTGCCAGCGGACGCTGGTCCACAGATACGCAGTATTTT.

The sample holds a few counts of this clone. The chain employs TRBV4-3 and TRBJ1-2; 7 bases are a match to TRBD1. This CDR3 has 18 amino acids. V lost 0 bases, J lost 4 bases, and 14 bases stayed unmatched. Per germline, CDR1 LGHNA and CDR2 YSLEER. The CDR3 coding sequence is TGCGCCAGCAGCCAAGAGGCGCAGGGGGTAGCGGGAGTCTATGGCTACACCTTC. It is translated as CASSQEAQGVAGVYGYTF.

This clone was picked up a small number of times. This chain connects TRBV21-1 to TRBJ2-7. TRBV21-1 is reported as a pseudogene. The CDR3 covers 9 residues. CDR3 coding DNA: TGTGCCAGCGGGAAGGAGCAGTACTTC. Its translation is CASGKEQYF.

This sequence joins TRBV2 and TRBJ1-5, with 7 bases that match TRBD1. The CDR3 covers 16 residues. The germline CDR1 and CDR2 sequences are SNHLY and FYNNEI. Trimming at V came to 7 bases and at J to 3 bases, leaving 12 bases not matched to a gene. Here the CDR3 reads CASKDRVGGHNQPQHF. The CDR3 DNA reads TGTGCCAGCAAAGACAGGGTGGGGGGTCACAATCAGCCCCAGCATTTT.

The CDR3 sequence: CASSEGGGQYF. The CDR3 DNA reads as TGCGCCAGCAGTGAAGGAGGGGGGCAGTACTTC. V gene TRBV10-2 combines with J gene TRBJ2-7, with D tentatively TRBD1 or TRBD2 (6 bases each). Trimming cost V 3 bases and J 9 bases, with 9 bases left between them. Germline V gene data show CDR1 as WSHSY and CDR2 as SAAADI. CDR3 length: 11 amino acids.

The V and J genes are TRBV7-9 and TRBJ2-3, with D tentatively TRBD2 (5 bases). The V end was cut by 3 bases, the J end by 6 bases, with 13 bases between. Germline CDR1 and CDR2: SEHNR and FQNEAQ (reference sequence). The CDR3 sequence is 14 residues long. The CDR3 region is CASSFNPGGDTQYF. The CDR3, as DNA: TGTGCCAGCAGCTTTAATCCAGGCGGGGATACGCAGTATTTT.

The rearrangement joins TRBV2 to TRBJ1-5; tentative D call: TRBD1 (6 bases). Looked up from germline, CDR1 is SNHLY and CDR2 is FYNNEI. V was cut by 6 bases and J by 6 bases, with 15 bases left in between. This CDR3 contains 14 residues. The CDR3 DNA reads TGTGCCAGCAGCACGGAGGGGGGGCGTCAGCCCCAGCATTTT. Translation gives CASSTEGGRQPQHF.

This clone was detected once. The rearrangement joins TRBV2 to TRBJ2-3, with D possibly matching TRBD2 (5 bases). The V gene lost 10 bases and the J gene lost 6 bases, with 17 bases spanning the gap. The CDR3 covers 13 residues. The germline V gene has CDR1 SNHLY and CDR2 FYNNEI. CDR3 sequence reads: CATLGASWDTQYF. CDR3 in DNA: TGTGCCACCCTGGGAGCTAGTTGGGATACGCAGTATTTT.

The CDR3 loop is CASRIFPPVHHEQYF. The DNA for the CDR3 is TGTGCCAGTCGGATCTTCCCTCCCGTCCACCACGAGCAGTACTTC. The V gene is TRBV19, the J gene TRBJ2-7; unclear D gene. Germline V gene lookup returns CDR1 LNHDA and CDR2 SQIVND (reference sequence). The CDR3 sequence is 15 residues long. The V and J ends lost 8 bases and 5 bases respectively, with 22 bases between them.

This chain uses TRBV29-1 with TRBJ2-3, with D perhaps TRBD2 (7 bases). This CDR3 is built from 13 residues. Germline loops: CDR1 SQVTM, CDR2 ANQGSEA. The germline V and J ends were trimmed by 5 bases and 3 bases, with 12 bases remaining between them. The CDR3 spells CSVLGGGTDTQYF. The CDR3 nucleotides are TGCAGCGTTTTAGGGGGAGGGACAGATACGCAGTATTTT.

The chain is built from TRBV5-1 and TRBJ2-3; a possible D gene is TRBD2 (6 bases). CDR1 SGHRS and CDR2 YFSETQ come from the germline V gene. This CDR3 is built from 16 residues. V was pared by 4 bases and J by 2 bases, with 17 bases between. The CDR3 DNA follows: TGCGCCAGCAGCCCGCTGACGGGGGTCAACACAGATACGCAGTATTTT. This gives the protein CASSPLTGVNTDTQYF. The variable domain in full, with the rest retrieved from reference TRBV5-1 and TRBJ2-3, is KAGVTQTPRYLIKTRGQQVTLSCSPISGHRSVSWYQQTPGQGLQFLFEYFSETQRNKGNFPGRFSGRQFSNSRSEMNVSTLELGDSALYLCASSPLTGVNTDTQYFGPGTRLTVL.